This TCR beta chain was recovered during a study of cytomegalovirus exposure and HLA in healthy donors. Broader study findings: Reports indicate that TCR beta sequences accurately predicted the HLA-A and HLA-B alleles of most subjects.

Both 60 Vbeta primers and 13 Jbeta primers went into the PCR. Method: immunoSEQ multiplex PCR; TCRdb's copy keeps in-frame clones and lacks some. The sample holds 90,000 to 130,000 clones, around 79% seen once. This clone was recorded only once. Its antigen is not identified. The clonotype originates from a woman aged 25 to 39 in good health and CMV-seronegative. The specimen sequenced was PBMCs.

The CDR3 loop reads CASSLTGNYEQYF. The CDR3 DNA sequence: TGTGCCAGCAGCCTGACAGGGAACTACGAGCAGTACTTC. The V call is TRBV28, the J call TRBJ2-7; 7 bases fit TRBD1. The CDR3 is made up of 13 amino acids. Germline V lookup: CDR1 MDHEN, CDR2 SYDVKM. The J segment lost 3 bases and the V segment lost 6 bases, leaving 5 bases of the junction unmatched.